A selection of T cell receptor beta chains follows, all from one sample in a study of control samples from healthy donors and cancer patients. Sequencing was performed with immunoSEQ multiplex PCR; in TCRdb, only in-frame clones are kept and a portion is missing. In the table there are some 150,000 clones, over 90% of which are singletons. Sequenced: blood. The source is a middle-aged man in good health. Both conserved end residues are part of each CDR3. The order of the fields is V gene, J gene, CDR3 length, CDR3 protein.

TRBV7-2	TRBJ2-2	15	CASSLRLGWTGELFF
TRBV11-3	TRBJ2-3	15	CASSLWGTITDTQYF
TRBV5-5	TRBJ2-7	13	CASSLPQSYEQYF
TRBV20-1	TRBJ1-2	12	CSASKATYGYTF
TRBV24-1	TRBJ2-2	17	CATSGLTGAFSTGELFF
TRBV25-1	TRBJ2-6	17	CASSDRRQAEGANVLTF
TRBV21-1	TRBJ2-7	19	CASSKAFCPSGGSSYEQYF
TRBV6-5	TRBJ2-2	16	CASSYLPGQGTGELFF
TRBV5-1	TRBJ1-1	15	CASMRSGQMNTEAFF
TRBV7-9	TRBJ1-4	16	CASSLLGSAEGEKLFF
TRBV6-4	TRBJ1-4	16	CARRPISPSTNEKLFF
TRBV28	TRBJ1-1	17	CASSFRLTRALNTEAFF
TRBV20-1	TRBJ2-1	14	CSASPRGAFNEQFF
TRBV10-3	TRBJ1-1	14	CAISEGGAGTEAFF
TRBV11-2	TRBJ1-3	15	CASSLPGSGGNTIYF
TRBV6-6	TRBJ1-6	13	CASSYTGRPPLHF
TRBV5-1	TRBJ2-1	12	CASNGGLNEQFF
TRBV6-5	TRBJ2-7	15	CASRQGQGASSEQYF
TRBV5-4	TRBJ2-1	15	CASSAGTGDYNEQFF
TRBV11-2	TRBJ2-3	16	CASSHYPPQGTDTQYF
TRBV28	TRBJ1-4	13	CASSQDGNEKLFF
TRBV27	TRBJ2-7	14	CASSFTDGSYEQYF
TRBV5-1	TRBJ2-7	14	CASSFLTAGGEQYF
TRBV7-9	TRBJ1-1	18	CASSSKRDRGPKDTEAFF
TRBV27	TRBJ1-4	14	CASSLLSGGEKLFF
TRBV10-2	TRBJ1-1	13	CASRIDRNTEAFF
TRBV27	TRBJ2-7	13	CASSSQDSYEQYF
TRBV27	TRBJ2-5	14	CASSPLGEEETQYF
TRBV6-6	TRBJ2-2	13	CASSYQGSGELFF
TRBV5-1	TRBJ2-1	14	CASSLSGSYNEQFF
TRBV27	TRBJ1-2	13	CASSFRANYGYTF
TRBV6-5	TRBJ1-1	13	CASSSGTGSEAFF
TRBV18	TRBJ1-5	15	CASSHADTGNQPQHF
TRBV19	TRBJ1-6	15	CASSSQGGSNSPLHF
TRBV6-1	TRBJ1-5	16	CASSGTGAGGNQPQHF
TRBV6-1	TRBJ2-1	18	CASSATGVAGGSYNEQFF
TRBV15	TRBJ1-1	17	CATSRERNVLMNTEAFF
TRBV5-4	TRBJ1-4	14	CASSSGLTNEKLFF
TRBV3-1/TRBV3-2	TRBJ2-5	12	CASSRTWETQYF
TRBV5-1	TRBJ1-2	15	CASSLRDDANYGYTF
TRBV6-4	TRBJ2-1	14	CASSDRGLGGEQFF
TRBV2	TRBJ1-1	14	CASSERDANTEAFF
TRBV2	TRBJ2-7	12	CASSEQGYEQYF
TRBV5-1	TRBJ2-7	15	CASSLGTGGTYEQYF
TRBV5-8	TRBJ2-3	15	CASSLGQGGTDTQYF
TRBV4-1	TRBJ1-1	16	CASSQGRSNSNTEAFF
TRBV3-1/TRBV3-2	TRBJ1-1	12	CASSQARAEAFF
TRBV4-1	TRBJ2-7	17	CASSQPPPGGPKYEQYF
TRBV19	TRBJ1-5	14	CASRPWTVYQPQHF
TRBV11-2	TRBJ1-2	15	CASSSSSGTGFGYTF
TRBV27	TRBJ1-5	15	CASSFANRADQPQHF
TRBV18	TRBJ2-7	15	CASSPSVRLADEQYF
TRBV6-2/TRBV6-3	TRBJ2-3	14	CASSYPIGRDTQYF
TRBV14	TRBJ2-7	14	CASSSRTDTYEQYF